Sequencing of this T cell receptor (beta chain) was carried out in a study of cytomegalovirus exposure and HLA in healthy donors. Study outcomes and limitations: In a later analysis, several top co-occurrence clusters appeared linked to parvovirus B19, influenza, CMV and Epstein-Barr virus.

The germline V gene encodes CDR1 LGHNA and CDR2 YSLEER. The CDR3 loop spans 16 amino acids. With V trimmed by 0 bases and J by 4 bases, 6 bases remained unmatched. Use of 60 Vbeta and 13 Jbeta primers characterized the PCR. Assay used: immunoSEQ multiplex PCR; TCRdb lists only in-frame clones, some missing. The table gives approximately 110,000 clones; the top ten clones make up around 3.4% of it. As concerns this clone: Its antigen is undetermined.

This rearrangement joins TRBV4-3 to TRBJ1-2; 9 positions match TRBD1. This sequence was found in a man aged 25 to 40 in good health and CMV-seronegative. The material sequenced was PBMCs. CDR3 sequence: CASSQEPGQGGYGYTF. CDR3 bases: TGCGCCAGCAGCCAAGAGCCGGGACAGGGAGGCTATGGCTACACCTTC.